Presented here are 32 T cell receptor beta chains from one specimen sequenced in a study of beta chain features in type 1 diabetes. Since all of the isolated RNA was reverse transcribed, expressed TCRB transcripts were what got sequenced. Clones were sequenced by immunoSEQ multiplex PCR, and TCRdb holds only the in-frame ones, with some missing. Seen here are 350,000 to 400,000 clones, about 14% observed once, and the top ten hold approximately 0.019%. Specimen: naive CD4+ T cells from blood. These receptors all stem from a woman younger than 30 in good health.

The chain is built from TRBV5-1 and TRBJ1-5; D unresolved. The CDR3 is 13 amino acids. Trimming stripped 5 bases from V and 0 bases from J, with 6 bases between. CDR1 SGHRS and CDR2 YFSETQ come from the germline V gene. CDR3 sequence: CASSGDSNQPQHF. The CDR3, as DNA: TGCGCCAGCAGTGGAGATAGCAATCAGCCCCAGCATTTT.

This clone showed up just a few times. The CDR3: CASGGRRISTDTQYF. CDR3 nucleotides: TGTGCCAGCGGAGGGAGAAGGATAAGCACAGATACGCAGTATTTT. The rearrangement links TRBV7-2 to TRBJ2-3; possible D gene TRBD2, 6 bases. The V end lost 8 bases, the J end lost 0 bases, and 15 bases lay between the germline ends. In germline, CDR1 is SGHTA, CDR2 FQGNSA. CDR3 length: 15 amino acids.

The gene calls are TRBV18 and TRBJ2-1, with 11 bases that match TRBD2. This CDR3 region has 17 residues. Germline CDR1 and CDR2: KGHSH and LQKENI. V gave up 3 bases and J gave up 5 bases; unmatched junction bases: 9. The CDR3 here is CASSPKHLAGGDNEQFF. The CDR3 nucleotides read TGTGCCAGCTCACCCAAACACCTAGCGGGAGGCGACAATGAGCAGTTCTTC.

V and J are TRBV7-6 and TRBJ2-5; D may be TRBD2 (5 bases). The CDR3 consists of 12 residues. The germline gives CDR1 SGHVS, CDR2 FNYEAQ. Trimming shortened V by 2 bases and J by 4 bases, and 5 bases separated the two germline ends. The CDR3 region has the DNA TGTGCCAGCAGCTTACTAGCAGAGACCCAGTACTTC. Translating gives CASSLLAETQYF.

This clone was observed a handful of times. The chain carries TRBV4-2 and TRBJ2-1; 9 positions agree with TRBD2. CDR1 and CDR2 (germline): LGHNA, YNFKEQ. The V segment lost 5 bases and the J segment 10 bases; nucleotides outside the gene matches: 9. This CDR3 spans 14 amino acids. The CDR3 is CASSARESGGEQFF. In DNA form, the CDR3 reads TGTGCCAGCAGCGCTCGGGAGAGCGGGGGGGAGCAGTTCTTC.

This clone was counted a few times. The chain is built from TRBV5-6 and TRBJ1-4; the match to TRBD1 covers 12 bases. This CDR3 is 15 amino acids long. Per the germline V gene, CDR1 is SGHDT and CDR2 is YYEEEE. V lost 4 bases, J lost 8 bases, and 6 bases stayed unmatched. The CDR3 sequence: CASSLGQGAGEKLFF. The CDR3 DNA is TGTGCCAGCAGCCTGGGACAGGGGGCAGGGGAAAAACTGTTTTTT. Full variable domain (missing parts from reference TRBV5-6 and TRBJ1-4): DAGVTQSPTHLIKTRGQQVTLRCSPKSGHDTVSWYQQALGQGPQFIFQYYEEEERQRGNFPDRFSGHQFPNYSSELNVNALLLGDSALYLCASSLGQGAGEKLFFGSGTQLSVL.

The CDR3 sequence: CASSLASVFSYNEQFF. The CDR3 DNA reads as TGTGCCAGCAGCTTGGCATCGGTCTTCTCCTACAATGAGCAGTTCTTC. The chain recombines TRBV5-4 with TRBJ2-1; D is undetermined. Looked up from germline, CDR1 is SGHNT and CDR2 is YYREEE (reference sequence). The CDR3 has 16 amino acids. Trimming shortened V by 0 bases and J by 0 bases, and 10 bases separated the two germline ends.

This rearrangement joins TRBV5-4 to TRBJ2-1; weak D call: TRBD2 (6 bases). Germline CDR1 and CDR2: SGHNT and YYREEE (reference sequence). This CDR3 is 15 amino acids long. Trimming removed 4 bases from V and 0 bases from J, with 11 bases in between. DNA of the CDR3: TGTGCCAGCAGCCTAGCGAGGAGCTCCTACAATGAGCAGTTCTTC. Amino acid sequence: CASSLARSSYNEQFF.

This clone was seen a few times. The chain combines TRBV5-1 with TRBJ2-1; possible D gene TRBD1, 5 bases. Germline V lookup: CDR1 SGHRS, CDR2 YFSETQ. Between the trimmed V and J ends, which lost 4 bases and 5 bases, there was a span of 13 bases. This CDR3 comprises 14 residues. CDR3: CASSPTRQNNEQFF. CDR3 nucleotide sequence: TGCGCCAGCAGCCCTACGCGACAGAACAATGAGCAGTTCTTC.

This clone was picked up a small number of times. The chain has TRBV19 and TRBJ1-1; D is ambiguous. Germline V gene data show CDR1 as LNHDA and CDR2 as SQIVND (reference sequence). The CDR3 length is 12 residues. V lost 3 bases, J lost 1 base, and 3 bases lay in between. The CDR3 protein is CASSIRNTEAFF. The CDR3 bases are TGTGCCAGTAGTATCCGGAACACTGAAGCTTTCTTT.

This sequence joins TRBV6-5 and TRBJ1-1, with D tentatively TRBD1 (6 bases). The ends were cut back, 6 bases at V and 1 base at J, with 15 bases in the middle. This CDR3 is 15 amino acids long. In germline, CDR1 is MNHEY, CDR2 SVGAGI. The CDR3 region has the DNA TGTGCCAGCAGAACACAGGGTAGGAAGAACACTGAAGCTTTCTTT. Translated, it gives CASRTQGRKNTEAFF.

This chain connects TRBV4-2 to TRBJ2-3; the D gene is possibly TRBD1 (5 bases). The CDR3 has 16 residues. Germline V gene lookup returns CDR1 LGHNA and CDR2 YNFKEQ. V shed 1 base and J shed 1 base, with 12 bases lying between them. The CDR3 loop is CASSQGVGAGTDTQYF. The CDR3 DNA sequence: TGTGCCAGCAGCCAAGGGGTAGGGGCAGGCACAGATACGCAGTATTTT.

This clone occurred a few times. This chain joins TRBV6-5 and TRBJ2-1; D remains unclear. Germline V gene sequence: CDR1 MNHEY, CDR2 SVGAGI. The CDR3 totals 15 residues. V lost 0 bases, J lost 0 bases, and 6 bases lay in between. The CDR3 DNA follows: TGTGCCAGCAGTTACTCGCCGAGCTCCTACAATGAGCAGTTCTTC. Protein sequence: CASSYSPSSYNEQFF.

This clone occurred a few times. The chain joins TRBV7-9 to TRBJ2-5; 12 positions agree with TRBD2. The CDR3 has 18 amino acids. Germline CDR1 SEHNR, CDR2 FQNEAQ (reference sequence). The J segment lost 5 bases and the V segment lost 0 bases, leaving 10 bases of the junction unmatched. The CDR3 region has the DNA TGTGCCAGCAGCTTAGCCCTCGGACTAGCGGGAACGGTTGAGACCCAGTACTTC. This sequence encodes CASSLALGLAGTVETQYF.

The chain has TRBV29-1 and TRBJ2-1, with 13 bases fitting TRBD2. The ends lost 4 bases at V and 0 bases at J; junction bases unmatched: 12. Germline CDR1 reads SQVTM; CDR2 reads ANQGSEA. This CDR3 has 19 residues. CDR3 protein: CSVVETGTSGASSYNEQFF. Written as DNA, the CDR3 is TGCAGCGTTGTTGAAACCGGGACTAGCGGGGCCAGCTCCTACAATGAGCAGTTCTTC.

The chain uses TRBV4-2 and TRBJ2-1, with TRBD2 matching 14 bases. Germline trimming cut 3 bases from V and 8 bases from J; bases unmatched to any gene: 6. Germline assignment: CDR1 LGHNA and CDR2 YNFKEQ. The CDR3 consists of 16 residues. DNA for the CDR3: TGTGCCAGCAGCCAGGCCGGGACTAGCGGGAGCCATGAGCAGTTCTTC. Translating gives CASSQAGTSGSHEQFF.

This clone has only a few counts. The chain joins TRBV5-1 to TRBJ2-3; D possibly corresponds to TRBD2 (6 bases). Trimming cost V 0 bases and J 0 bases, with 14 bases left between them. The CDR3 totals 17 residues. CDR1 is SGHRS, CDR2 YFSETQ, per germline. The CDR3 sequence is CASSLEVGGTSTDTQYF. DNA of the CDR3: TGCGCCAGCAGCTTGGAGGTCGGCGGGACTAGCACAGATACGCAGTATTTT.

This clone was observed a handful of times. The chain carries TRBV28 and TRBJ2-7; a possible D gene is TRBD1 (6 bases). This CDR3 is 15 amino acids long. Germline V gene sequence: CDR1 MDHEN, CDR2 SYDVKM. V lost 5 bases and J 2 bases, leaving 16 bases between the germline ends. This chain's CDR3 is CASSLDSIFPYEQYF. As DNA, the CDR3 is TGTGCCAGCAGTCTGGACAGCATATTCCCCTACGAGCAGTACTTC.

This clone has a handful of counts. The V and J genes are TRBV29-1 and TRBJ2-5; D may be TRBD1 (6 bases). The germline V and J ends were trimmed by 7 bases and 2 bases, with 11 bases remaining between them. Per germline, CDR1 SQVTM and CDR2 ANQGSEA. The CDR3 is made up of 12 amino acids. The CDR3 spells CSARTAQETQYF. The CDR3 DNA is TGCAGCGCCAGGACAGCTCAAGAGACCCAGTACTTC.

This chain links TRBV28 with TRBJ2-3, with no clear D. The germline V and J ends were trimmed by 5 bases and 4 bases, with 4 bases remaining between them. Germline loops: CDR1 MDHEN, CDR2 SYDVKM. The CDR3 extends over 11 amino acids. The CDR3 sequence is CASSLADTQYF. CDR3 coding DNA: TGTGCCAGCAGTCTAGCAGATACGCAGTATTTT.

This clone has only a few counts. CDR3 residues: CASSPTPGHPEKLFF. CDR3 DNA sequence: TGCGCCAGCAGTCCTACACCGGGACATCCGGAAAAACTGTTTTTT. V gene TRBV23-1 combines with J gene TRBJ1-4, with a tentative D call TRBD1 (6 bases). TRBV23-1 is treated as an ORF (open reading frame) with a function not yet certain. Between the trimmed V and J ends, which lost 4 bases and 8 bases, there was a span of 17 bases. The CDR3 extends over 15 amino acids.

This chain uses TRBV2 with TRBJ2-5, with a weak D call TRBD2 (6 bases). Between the trimmed V and J ends, which lost 6 bases and 4 bases, there was a span of 6 bases. The CDR3 is 11 residues long. Germline CDR1 is SNHLY and CDR2 is FYNNEI. DNA for the CDR3: TGTGCCAGCAGGGAGGGAGAGACCCAGTACTTC. Its protein product is CASREGETQYF.

This chain uses TRBV14 with TRBJ2-1; 10 positions agree with TRBD2. The J segment lost 7 bases and the V segment lost 2 bases, leaving 8 bases of the junction unmatched. Per germline, CDR1 SGHDN and CDR2 FVKESK. This CDR3 is 16 amino acids long. CDR3 sequence (DNA): TGTGCCAGCAGCCAATTTCTAGCGGGAGATGGAAATGAGCAGTTCTTC. Encoded protein: CASSQFLAGDGNEQFF.

This clone was seen only a few times. The chain uses TRBV7-2 and TRBJ1-4; D is unclear. CDR3 length equals 14 residues. Germline loops: CDR1 SGHTA, CDR2 FQGNSA. The V end lost 1 base, the J end lost 7 bases, and 10 bases lay between the germline ends. Here the CDR3 DNA reads TGTGCCAGCAGCTTAGTGACATATAGTGAAAAACTGTTTTTT. Its protein is CASSLVTYSEKLFF.

This rearrangement joins TRBV5-1 to TRBJ1-5; a possible D gene is TRBD1 (5 bases). The germline V gene encodes CDR1 SGHRS and CDR2 YFSETQ. Trimming stripped 2 bases from V and 5 bases from J, with 8 bases between. CDR3 length: 13 residues. The CDR3 coding sequence is TGCGCCAGCAGCTTCGACAGAGATCAGCCCCAGCATTTT. This codes for CASSFDRDQPQHF.

This clone showed up just a few times. The chain is built from TRBV7-2 and TRBJ1-4; TRBD1 aligns across 9 bases. This CDR3 is built from 15 residues. The germline V gene has CDR1 SGHTA and CDR2 FQGNSA. With 5 bases clipped from V and 6 bases from J, the junction kept 7 bases outside the gene matches. CDR3 residues: CASSPHRDRDEKLFF. CDR3 nucleotides: TGTGCCAGCAGCCCCCACCGGGACAGGGATGAAAAACTGTTTTTT.

As concerns this clone: Distinct nucleotide sequences in the sample also encode this CDR3. The V gene is TRBV28, the J gene TRBJ2-1; D not resolved. Germline CDR1 MDHEN, CDR2 SYDVKM. This CDR3 comprises 11 residues. V was trimmed by 3 bases and J by 9 bases, leaving 6 bases between them. In nucleotides, the CDR3 is TGTGCCAGCAGTTTGAGAGGTGAGCAGTTCTTC. Translation: CASSLRGEQFF.

This chain connects TRBV5-1 to TRBJ1-1; TRBD1 matches at 7 bases. V lost 4 bases and J lost 1; bases outside the gene matches: 7. The CDR3 contains 15 residues. The germline CDR1 and CDR2 sequences are SGHRS and YFSETQ. The CDR3 coding sequence is TGCGCCAGCAGCGGGGGACAGACTTCGAACACTGAAGCTTTCTTT. Protein: CASSGGQTSNTEAFF.

The rearrangement uses TRBV18 and TRBJ2-7; 10 bases match TRBD1. This CDR3 is 13 amino acids long. Germline values: CDR1 KGHSH, CDR2 LQKENI. The ends lost 5 bases at V and 5 bases at J; junction bases unmatched: 3. In DNA form, the CDR3 reads TGTGCCAGCTCATGGGACAGGGGTGACGAGCAGTACTTC. This gives the protein CASSWDRGDEQYF.

The J gene is TRBJ2-3, the V gene TRBV7-2, with D possibly TRBD1 on 5 matching bases. CDR1 and CDR2 (germline): SGHTA, FQGNSA. This CDR3 contains 15 residues. The germline V and J ends were trimmed by 1 base and 1 base, with 9 bases remaining between them. CDR3 coding DNA: TGTGCCAGCAGCTTAGGTACAGGACGCACAGATACGCAGTATTTT. This sequence encodes CASSLGTGRTDTQYF.

This clone was seen a few times. The rearrangement uses TRBV2 and TRBJ1-5, with TRBD1 as a possible D gene (5 bases). V was pared by 4 bases and J by 4 bases, with 8 bases between. CDR1 is SNHLY, CDR2 FYNNEI, per germline. There are 13 residues in the CDR3. This CDR3 is CASSGQRNQPQHF. The DNA of the CDR3 is TGTGCCAGCAGTGGACAGAGAAATCAGCCCCAGCATTTT.

For the CDR3, the DNA is TGTGCCAGCAGTATTACAGATACGCAGTATTTT. Residues: CASSITDTQYF. This chain uses TRBV7-9 with TRBJ2-3; no clear D gene. CDR1 is SEHNR, CDR2 FQNEAQ, per germline (reference sequence). The CDR3 extends over 11 amino acids. V gave up 6 bases and J gave up 3 bases, with 4 bases separating them.